This is a list of T cell receptor beta chains from one sample in a study of T cell repertoires in cytomegalovirus infection. Antigens for these TCRs are unknown. Using its own MiXCR run on the reads, TCRdb lists one record per CDR3 protein. The sample gives 350,000 to 400,000 distinct CDR3 sequences, roughly 34% of which show up once; about 13% is in the top ten. The specimen was cultured PBMCs, collected from culture after CMV antigen stimulation. The receptors originated from a human donor in good health (CMV status not recorded). Some clones in this sample may be carry-over from other donors' samples. CDR3s include the opening cysteine and the closing phenylalanine or tryptophan. The D gene is left open where the match is weak. Clone size is shown for a subset of rows, as once, few, many or a class of expanded clone.

TRBD2,TRBJ2-1,TRBV19,few,CASSQGQGLGRRSSYNEQFF,TGTGCCAGTAGTCAAGGGCAGGGACTAGGTAGGCGTTCGAGCTACAATGAGCAGTTCTTC
.,TRBJ2-3,TRBV6-6,few,CASSYPPITDTQYF,TGTGCCAGCAGTTACCCTCCGATCACAGATACGCAGTATTTT
TRBD2,TRBJ2-1,TRBV7-9,.,CASSLTGLAGDEQFF,TGTGCCAGCAGCCTTACGGGACTAGCGGGAGATGAGCAGTTCTTC
.,TRBJ2-6,TRBV4-1,.,CASSQPGVAISGANVLTF,TGCGCCAGCAGCCAACCAGGGGTGGCCATCTCTGGGGCCAACGTCCTGACTTTC
TRBD2,TRBJ2-7,TRBV18,many,CASSPGDYRVHEQYF,TGTGCCAGCTCACCAGGGGACTATCGCGTCCACGAGCAGTACTTC
.,TRBJ2-5,TRBV29-1,once,CSVEVEAGGTQYF,TGCAGCGTTGAAGTGGAAGCCGGCGGGACCCAGTACTTC
.,TRBJ1-1,TRBV9,few,CASSLDGGQKAFF,TGTGCCAGCAGCTTAGACGGGGGCCAGAAAGCTTTCTTT
.,TRBJ1-5,TRBV27,.,CASSWAGDSNQPQHF,TGTGCCAGCAGTTGGGCAGGCGATAGCAATCAGCCCCAGCATTTT
.,TRBJ1-1,TRBV18,.,CASSPPGPSTEAFF,TGTGCCAGCTCACCACCGGGACCGAGCACTGAAGCTTTCTTT
.,TRBJ1-1,TRBV20-1,.,CSAPRGDGDTEAFF,TGCAGTGCACCACGGGGAGACGGGGACACTGAAGCTTTCTTT
.,TRBJ1-1,TRBV6-6,.,CASSYSSQGAEAFF,TGTGCCAGCAGTTACTCGAGTCAGGGTGCGGAGGCTTTCTTT
.,TRBJ2-1,TRBV20-1,.,CSAGRQSSYNEQFF,TGCAGTGCCGGCCGACAGTCCTCCTACAATGAGCAGTTCTTC
TRBD2,TRBJ2-7,TRBV7-2,.,CASSITSGSYEQYF,TGTGCCAGCAGCATAACTAGCGGTTCCTACGAGCAGTACTTC
.,TRBJ2-7,TRBV4-1,.,CASSQPGRGVAYEQYF,TGCGCCAGCAGCCAGCCCGGACGAGGGGTGGCCTACGAGCAGTACTTC
TRBD1,TRBJ1-2,TRBV19,.,CASKLGQGAKNYGYTF,TGTGCCAGTAAATTAGGACAGGGGGCGAAAAACTATGGCTACACCTTC
.,TRBJ2-1,TRBV5-4,.,CASSFPGTYNEQFF,TGTGCCAGCAGCTTTCCAGGGACTTACAATGAGCAGTTCTTC
.,TRBJ2-1,TRBV7-2,.,CASSLVMAGKYNEQFF,TGTGCCAGCAGCTTAGTCATGGCAGGGAAGTACAATGAGCAGTTCTTC
.,TRBJ1-4,TRBV7-4,.,CASSFGGNRANEKLFF,TGTGCCAGCAGCTTCGGGGGGAACAGGGCGAATGAAAAACTGTTTTTT
TRBD1,TRBJ1-6,TRBV4-3,.,CASSQDAETGYSPLHF,TGCGCCAGCAGCCAAGATGCAGAGACAGGGTATTCACCCCTCCACTTT
.,TRBJ2-1,TRBV7-2,few,CASSFRETDEQFF,TGTGCCAGCAGCTTTAGGGAGACGGATGAGCAGTTCTTC
TRBD2,TRBJ2-1,TRBV6-2/TRBV6-3,.,CASSYSLGLAAPNEQFF,TGTGCCAGCAGTTACTCATTAGGACTAGCGGCCCCCAATGAGCAGTTCTTC
.,TRBJ2-1,TRBV7-2,.,CASTGGGSHHNEQFF,TGTGCCAGTACAGGGGGGGGAAGCCATCACAATGAGCAGTTCTTC
.,TRBJ1-1,TRBV4-1,few,CASSQDPGWDTEAFF,TGCGCCAGCAGCCAAGATCCAGGGTGGGACACTGAAGCTTTCTTT
.,TRBJ2-2,TRBV7-6,.,CAWSGGELFF,TGTGCGTGGTCGGGAGGGGAGCTGTTTTTT
.,TRBJ2-5,TRBV18,few,CASSPGGGIAGIKTQYF,TGTGCCAGCTCACCAGGCGGAGGGATAGCTGGGATCAAGACCCAGTACTTC
.,TRBJ1-5,TRBV6-6,.,CASSYSKGEVNQPQHF,TGTGCCAGCAGTTACTCGAAGGGGGAGGTCAATCAGCCCCAGCATTTT
.,TRBJ2-7,TRBV7-6,.,CASSLSPYEQYF,TGTGCCAGCAGCTTAAGTCCCTACGAGCAGTACTTC
TRBD2,TRBJ2-1,TRBV4-1,once,CASSQPGTSKNEQFF,TGCGCCAGCAGCCAACCCGGGACTAGTAAGAATGAGCAGTTCTTC
.,TRBJ1-2,TRBV18,.,CASSPDSRYGYTF,TGTGCCAGCTCACCAGACTCCCGCTATGGCTACACCTTC
.,TRBJ1-1,TRBV12-3/TRBV12-4,.,CASSPQGVGTEAFF,TGTGCCAGCAGTCCTCAGGGTGTCGGCACTGAAGCTTTCTTT
TRBD2,TRBJ2-1,TRBV7-2,many,CASSAGTSSYNEQFF,TGTGCCAGCAGCGCCGGGACTAGTAGCTACAATGAGCAGTTCTTC
.,TRBJ1-1,TRBV7-6,.,CASIKIDSMNTEAFF,TGTGCCAGCATCAAAATCGACAGTATGAACACTGAAGCTTTCTTT
TRBD2,TRBJ2-3,TRBV20-1,few,CSASNSGSTDTQYF,TGCAGTGCTAGTAATAGCGGGAGCACAGATACGCAGTATTTT
.,TRBJ2-5,TRBV19,.,CASSMSRQETQYF,TGTGCCAGTAGTATGAGCAGGCAAGAGACCCAGTACTTC
TRBD2,TRBJ2-4,TRBV4-3,.,CASSQDRVAGRNIQYF,TGCGCCAGCAGCCAAGATAGGGTAGCGGGGAGAAACATTCAGTACTTC
TRBD2,TRBJ2-7,TRBV29-1,.,CSVTSLAGGPTPYEQYF,TGCAGCGTAACCTCACTAGCGGGAGGCCCTACCCCCTACGAGCAGTACTTC
.,TRBJ2-3,TRBV11-2,.,CASSPVGRTDTQYF,TGTGCCAGCAGCCCTGTGGGGAGGACAGATACGCAGTATTTT
.,TRBJ1-3,TRBV2,once,CASSEGSSPRTIYF,TGTGCCAGCAGTGAAGGGAGCTCACCACGCACCATATATTTT
TRBD2,TRBJ2-3,TRBV29-1,.,CSVRQLAGVGTDTQYF,TGCAGCGTTCGTCAGCTAGCGGGAGTGGGCACAGATACGCAGTATTTT
.,TRBJ1-2,TRBV20-1,few,CSARDLGVPRYGYTF,TGCAGTGCTAGAGATCTTGGGGTGCCACGCTATGGCTACACCTTC
TRBD1,TRBJ1-4,TRBV29-1,.,CSVRTGQLNEKLFF,TGCAGCGTTCGGACGGGACAGCTTAATGAAAAACTGTTTTTT
TRBD1,TRBJ2-7,TRBV7-2,.,CASSTTRDSYYEQYF,TGTGCCAGCAGCACTACCCGGGACAGCTACTACGAGCAGTACTTC
.,TRBJ2-5,TRBV19,few,CATRTGVETQYF,TGTGCCACAAGAACAGGAGTAGAGACCCAGTACTTC
.,TRBJ2-3,TRBV20-1,many,CSANPLVGPLGTDTQYF,TGCAGTGCTAACCCCCTTGTGGGGCCCCTAGGCACAGATACGCAGTATTTT
.,TRBJ2-1,TRBV6-2/TRBV6-3,many,CASDSGAPYNEQFF,TGTGCCAGCGACAGCGGAGCGCCCTACAATGAGCAGTTCTTC
TRBD2,TRBJ2-2,TRBV6-2/TRBV6-3,.,CASSYAVAGEPNTGELFF,TGTGCCAGCAGTTACGCAGTAGCGGGAGAACCGAACACCGGGGAGCTGTTTTTT
TRBD2,TRBJ2-3,TRBV7-3,few,CASSLVPGLATDTQYF,TGTGCCAGCAGCTTAGTTCCGGGACTAGCGACAGATACGCAGTATTTT
.,TRBJ2-1,TRBV12-3/TRBV12-4,once,CASSFSGQDDEQFF,TGTGCCAGCAGTTTTTCGGGGCAGGATGATGAGCAGTTCTTC
TRBD1,TRBJ2-5,TRBV7-9,.,CASSLGYQIRDRVTRETQYF,TGTGCCAGCAGCTTAGGGTACCAGATCCGAGACAGGGTCACAAGGGAGACCCAGTACTTC
.,TRBJ1-5,TRBV6-5,.,CASSYSYNQPQHF,TGTGCCAGCAGTTACTCTTACAATCAGCCCCAGCATTTT
.,TRBJ2-7,TRBV11-2,.,CASSLTGWGIAQHEQYF,TGTGCCAGCAGCTTAACCGGCTGGGGAATAGCGCAGCACGAGCAGTACTTC
TRBD2,TRBJ2-3,TRBV6-2/TRBV6-3,few,CASSLSGSLPDTQYF,TGTGCCAGCAGTCTTAGCGGGTCTCTTCCAGATACGCAGTATTTT
.,TRBJ1-4,TRBV7-2,.,CASSLPLGGNEKLFF,TGTGCCAGCAGCTTACCGTTAGGCGGTAATGAAAAACTGTTTTTT
.,TRBJ2-5,TRBV7-2,many,CASTPGTQAETQYF,TGTGCCAGCACCCCCGGGACTCAAGCGGAGACCCAGTACTTC
.,TRBJ2-2,TRBV27,.,CASSSRQMFGGELFF,TGTGCCAGCAGTTCCCGACAGATGTTCGGGGGGGAGCTGTTTTTT
TRBD2,TRBJ2-3,TRBV5-4,.,CASSLVGGSQDTQYF,TGTGCCAGCAGCTTGGTTGGCGGGAGTCAAGATACGCAGTATTTT
.,TRBJ2-7,TRBV7-6,.,CASSLEEYEQYF,TGTGCCAGCAGCTTGGAAGAATACGAGCAGTACTTC
TRBD2,TRBJ2-1,TRBV5-5,few,CASSFWTSGSYNEQFF,TGTGCCAGCAGTTTCTGGACTAGCGGGAGTTATAATGAGCAGTTCTTC
.,TRBJ2-2,TRBV12-3/TRBV12-4,.,CASSLILPSGELFF,TGTGCCAGCAGCTTAATTTTGCCTTCCGGGGAGCTGTTTTTT
TRBD1,TRBJ1-5,TRBV7-9,.,CASSLQGANSNQPQHF,TGTGCCAGCAGCCTACAGGGGGCAAACAGCAATCAGCCCCAGCATTTT